This T cell receptor beta chain was captured in a study of blood T cell repertoires in COVID-19. Measured with immunoSEQ multiplex PCR; TCRdb has only the in-frame clones, and not every one. Here the sample spans about 190,000 clones, around 85% being singletons. The length of the CDR3 is 16 residues. Trimming left V 1 base short and J 2 bases short, with 13 bases between. CDR1 is MNHEY and CDR2 is SVGEGT in the germline V gene. The clonotype was recovered from a man aged 45 to 65 who had recovered from COVID-19. Sequenced input: peripheral blood. The chain joins TRBV6-2 or TRBV6-3 to TRBJ2-3, with D perhaps matching TRBD2 (5 bases). CDR3 sequence reads: CASSYYTRTTTDTQYF. The CDR3 bases are TGTGCCAGCAGTTACTATACTAGAACCACCACAGATACGCAGTATTTT.